This is a list of T cell receptor beta chains from one sample in a study of T cell changes during pregnancy in multiple sclerosis. Data came from immunoSEQ multiplex PCR; TCRdb stores just in-frame clones and leaves some out. The data show about 40,000 clones, around 90% seen once. The source was CD4+ T cells from peripheral blood mononuclear cells, collected in the third trimester of pregnancy. These receptors all stem from a female donor with multiple sclerosis, enrolled in a pregnancy study. Each CDR3 is given without its conserved first and last residue. The order of the fields is V gene, J gene, CDR3 protein.

v_call: TRBV5-6; j_call: TRBJ1-1; cdr3_aa: ASSFILITEAF
v_call: TRBV7-9; j_call: TRBJ2-2; cdr3_aa: ASSPRAELF
v_call: TRBV7-9; j_call: TRBJ1-4; cdr3_aa: ASSSDRGTSNEKLF
v_call: TRBV5-6; j_call: TRBJ2-7; cdr3_aa: ASTLRSLDSYYEQY
v_call: TRBV5-1; j_call: TRBJ2-2; cdr3_aa: ASSAGTNAGELF
v_call: TRBV30; j_call: TRBJ1-5; cdr3_aa: AWAGQTNQPQH
v_call: TRBV7-2; j_call: TRBJ2-2; cdr3_aa: ASSRLRAGELF
v_call: TRBV7-9; j_call: TRBJ2-6; cdr3_aa: ASSRLGGAGSGANVLT
v_call: TRBV9; j_call: TRBJ2-1; cdr3_aa: ASSVVSGARNEQF
v_call: TRBV29-1; j_call: TRBJ1-1; cdr3_aa: SAMAGVNTEAF